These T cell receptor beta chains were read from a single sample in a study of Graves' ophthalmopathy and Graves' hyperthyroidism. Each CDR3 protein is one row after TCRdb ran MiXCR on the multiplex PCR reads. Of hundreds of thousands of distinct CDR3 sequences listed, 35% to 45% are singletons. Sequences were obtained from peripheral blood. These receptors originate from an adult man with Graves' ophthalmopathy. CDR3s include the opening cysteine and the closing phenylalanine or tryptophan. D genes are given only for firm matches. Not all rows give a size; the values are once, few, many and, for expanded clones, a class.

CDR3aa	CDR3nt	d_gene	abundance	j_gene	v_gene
CASSFSIAGGSYEQYF	TGTGCCAGCAGCTTTTCAATAGCGGGGGGATCCTACGAGCAGTACTTC	TRBD2	NA	TRBJ2-7	TRBV7-2
CASSGGQSGNTIYF	TGTGCCAGCAGTGGGGGACAGTCTGGAAACACCATATATTTT	TRBD1	many	TRBJ1-3	TRBV6-5
CASSLGGTPYEQYF	TGTGCCAGCAGCTTAGGGGGAACCCCCTACGAGCAGTACTTC	NA	many	TRBJ2-7	TRBV7-2
CASSVGLGEPQYF	TGTGCCAGCAGCGTAGGGTTGGGTGAGCCCCAGTACTTC	NA	once	TRBJ2-5	TRBV12-3/TRBV12-4
CASSLWGGPNQETQYF	TGTGCCAGCAGCTTATGGGGGGGGCCCAACCAAGAGACCCAGTACTTC	NA	NA	TRBJ2-5	TRBV7-9
CASSKDRVTEAFF	TGTGCCAGCAGCAAGGACAGGGTCACTGAAGCTTTCTTT	TRBD1	many	TRBJ1-1	TRBV7-9
CAISETGTGNTGELFF	TGTGCCATCAGTGAAACCGGGACAGGGAACACCGGGGAGCTGTTTTTT	TRBD1	NA	TRBJ2-2	TRBV10-3
CASSPPSGVEQYF	TGTGCCAGCTCACCACCGTCCGGGGTCGAGCAGTACTTC	NA	NA	TRBJ2-7	TRBV18
CASSLVPGDSIGGAFF	TGTGCCAGCAGCTTAGTACCGGGGGACAGCATCGGAGGAGCTTTCTTT	TRBD1	NA	TRBJ1-1	TRBV7-2
CASSRRTGGVRTF	TGTGCCAGCAGCCGAAGGACAGGGGGCGTCAGGACTTTC	TRBD1	NA	TRBJ2-6	TRBV14
CASSLGVVVTEAFF	TGTGCCAGCAGCTTGGGTGTTGTTGTCACTGAAGCTTTCTTT	NA	NA	TRBJ1-1	TRBV5-6
CASSLLGGEAFF	TGTGCCAGCAGCCTCCTGGGAGGGGAAGCTTTCTTT	NA	many	TRBJ1-1	TRBV3-1
CSAGDGSSYEQYF	TGCAGTGCTGGGGACGGAAGCTCCTACGAGCAGTACTTC	NA	many	TRBJ2-7	TRBV20-1
CSVRDRDQETQYF	TGCAGCGTCCGGGACAGGGACCAAGAGACCCAGTACTTC	TRBD1	NA	TRBJ2-5	TRBV29-1
CASSLVLQGGTYEQYF	TGCGCCAGCAGCTTGGTTTTACAGGGCGGCACCTACGAGCAGTACTTC	NA	NA	TRBJ2-7	TRBV5-1
CASSLQEAGGANVLTF	TGTGCCAGCAGCCTTCAGGAGGCGGGTGGGGCCAACGTCCTGACTTTC	NA	NA	TRBJ2-6	TRBV4-1
CSAFPRRGFNTEAFF	TGCAGTGCTTTCCCCCGGAGGGGTTTTAACACTGAAGCTTTCTTT	NA	few	TRBJ1-1	TRBV20-1
CASSSRTGAGITILYTEAFF	TGTGCCAGCAGCTCCAGAACTGGGGCAGGGATAACCATTCTTTACACTGAAGCTTTCTTT	NA	few	TRBJ1-1	TRBV7-9
CASTPGAGRVNYGYTF	TGTGCCAGCACCCCGGGGGCAGGACGTGTTAACTATGGCTACACCTTC	NA	few	TRBJ1-2	TRBV7-3
CASSLVTEASEPQHF	TGTGCTAGCAGCTTAGTAACTGAGGCGAGTGAGCCCCAGCATTTT	NA	NA	TRBJ1-5	TRBV7-2
CASSSAVGGYTF	TGTGCCAGCAGCTCCGCCGTGGGTGGCTACACCTTC	NA	many	TRBJ1-2	TRBV7-9
CSAEQGSGTGELFF	TGCAGTGCTGAACAGGGTTCCGGCACCGGGGAGCTGTTTTTT	NA	NA	TRBJ2-2	TRBV20-1
CASSLALRGGQEKLFF	TGTGCCAGCAGCTTAGCCCTCAGGGGTGGGCAGGAAAAACTGTTTTTT	NA	many	TRBJ1-4	TRBV7-9
CASSQDPGPGAEQYF	TGTGCCAGCAGCCAAGATCCGGGACCCGGAGCCGAGCAGTACTTC	NA	NA	TRBJ2-7	TRBV4-2
CASTLEAGTGPAFF	TGTGCCAGCACCCTGGAGGCGGGGACAGGTCCAGCTTTCTTT	TRBD1	NA	TRBJ1-1	TRBV25-1
CASSQDRTGGALETQYF	TGTGCCAGCAGCCAAGATCGAACAGGGGGCGCCTTAGAGACCCAGTACTTC	TRBD1	NA	TRBJ2-5	TRBV9
CASSPGRAYEQYF	TGTGCCAGCAGCCCCGGAAGGGCTTACGAGCAGTACTTC	NA	many	TRBJ2-7	TRBV7-8
CAITEGQGTGDEKLFF	TGTGCCATCACGGAAGGACAGGGAACTGGCGATGAAAAACTGTTTTTT	TRBD1	NA	TRBJ1-4	TRBV10-3
CASSLEGTRTGELFF	TGTGCCAGCAGCTTAGAAGGGACGCGAACCGGGGAGCTGTTTTTT	NA	NA	TRBJ2-2	TRBV11-2
CASSIESRTGTNQPQHF	TGTGCCAGCAGCATAGAGTCACGGACCGGGACGAATCAGCCCCAGCATTTT	NA	NA	TRBJ1-5	TRBV7-9
CASSSGDRHQPQHF	TGTGCCAGCAGCTCCGGGGACAGGCATCAGCCCCAGCATTTT	TRBD1	many	TRBJ1-5	TRBV7-9
CAWSEGQGGGETQYF	TGTGCCTGGAGTGAGGGACAGGGTGGTGGAGAGACCCAGTACTTC	TRBD1	NA	TRBJ2-5	TRBV30
CASSFGQGWTGELFF	TGTGCCAGCAGCTTCGGACAGGGATGGACCGGGGAGCTGTTTTTT	TRBD1	many	TRBJ2-2	TRBV7-9
CSVDNREYNEQFF	TGCAGCGTTGATAACCGGGAATACAATGAGCAGTTCTTC	NA	few	TRBJ2-1	TRBV29-1
CSAVSPLGQNYGYTF	TGCAGTGCTGTGTCTCCACTAGGACAGAACTATGGCTACACCTTC	NA	NA	TRBJ1-2	TRBV20-1
CATSDPGRNEQFF	TGTGCCACCAGTGACCCGGGACGCAATGAGCAGTTCTTC	NA	many	TRBJ2-1	TRBV24-1
CASSSRGTGPNTEAFF	TGTGCCAGCAGCTCCAGAGGGACAGGGCCGAACACTGAAGCTTTCTTT	TRBD1	NA	TRBJ1-1	TRBV10-3
CASSLGDSARFYTF	TGTGCCAGCAGCTTGGGTGACAGCGCCCGATTCTACACCTTC	NA	once	TRBJ1-2	TRBV11-2
CASSSPRGAGSPLHF	TGTGCCAGCAGCTCCCCCAGGGGCGCAGGTTCACCCCTCCACTTT	NA	many	TRBJ1-6	TRBV7-9
CASSLVGERGYTF	TGTGCCAGCAGCTTAGTCGGGGAGCGCGGCTACACCTTC	NA	NA	TRBJ1-2	TRBV7-2
CASSIQGASPLHF	TGTGCCAGCAGCATACAGGGTGCATCACCCCTCCACTTT	NA	many	TRBJ1-6	TRBV14
CASSTGQDQPQHF	TGTGCCAGCAGCACAGGGCAGGATCAGCCCCAGCATTTT	NA	NA	TRBJ1-5	TRBV7-2
CAISESSGETQYF	TGTGCCATCAGTGAGTCGTCAGGGGAGACCCAGTACTTC	NA	NA	TRBJ2-5	TRBV10-3
CASSDGFGEQYF	TGTGCCAGCAGTGATGGGTTTGGTGAGCAGTACTTC	NA	many	TRBJ2-7	TRBV2
CASSVGVGQAYEQYF	TGTGCCAGCAGCGTAGGAGTGGGACAGGCCTACGAGCAGTACTTC	TRBD1	many	TRBJ2-7	TRBV9
CSVELPGRTTTGELFF	TGCAGCGTTGAACTACCGGGACGGACGACCACCGGGGAGCTGTTTTTT	NA	many	TRBJ2-2	TRBV29-1
CASSLTAGDNQPQHF	TGTGCCAGCAGTTTGACGGCAGGGGACAATCAGCCCCAGCATTTT	NA	many	TRBJ1-5	TRBV12-3/TRBV12-4